The 3 T cell receptor beta chains presented below share a single source sample, sequenced in a study of T cells expressing NK-cell markers. Reprocessing the 5' RACE reads, TCRdb reports a single entry for every CDR3 protein and omits DNA. The table for this sample gives about 460,000 distinct CDR3 sequences. Sequencing used blood T cells: a sorted CD56 or NKG2C T cell subset, CD4+ or CD8+ T cells, or bulk PBMC T cells (not recorded which). These receptors were collected from a woman aged 45-60 years in good health.

The rearrangement links TRBV10-3 to TRBJ2-7; TCRdb reports TRBD2, a call that lacks DNA to check it against. Germline values: CDR1 ENHRY, CDR2 SYGVKD. There are 15 residues in the CDR3. The CDR3: CAISDILAGASEQYF.

This chain joins TRBV10-3 and TRBJ2-3. This CDR3 spans 16 amino acids. Per the germline V gene, CDR1 is ENHRY and CDR2 is SYGVKD. CDR3 loop: CAISESGLRSTDTQYF.

The V call is TRBV6-6, the J call TRBJ1-5. The CDR3 extends over 17 amino acids. Looked up from germline, CDR1 is MNHNY and CDR2 is SVGAGI (reference sequence). This CDR3 reads CASRNPGLKAGNQPQHF.